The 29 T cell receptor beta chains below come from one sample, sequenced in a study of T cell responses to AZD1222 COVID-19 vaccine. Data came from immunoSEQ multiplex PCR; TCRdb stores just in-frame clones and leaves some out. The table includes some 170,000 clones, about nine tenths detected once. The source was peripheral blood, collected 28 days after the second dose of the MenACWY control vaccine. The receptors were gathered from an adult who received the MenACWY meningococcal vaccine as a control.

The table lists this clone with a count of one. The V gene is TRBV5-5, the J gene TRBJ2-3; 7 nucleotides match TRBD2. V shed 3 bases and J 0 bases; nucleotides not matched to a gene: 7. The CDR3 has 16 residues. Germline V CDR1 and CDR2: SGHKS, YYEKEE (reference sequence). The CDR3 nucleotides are TGTGCCAGCAGCTACCTAGCGGTCCCTAGCACAGATACGCAGTATTTT. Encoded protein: CASSYLAVPSTDTQYF.

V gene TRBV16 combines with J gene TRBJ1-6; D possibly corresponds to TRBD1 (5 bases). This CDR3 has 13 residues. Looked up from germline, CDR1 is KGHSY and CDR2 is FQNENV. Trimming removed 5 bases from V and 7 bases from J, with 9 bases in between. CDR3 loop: CASSRGRNSPLHF. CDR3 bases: TGTGCCAGCAGCAGGGGACGGAATTCACCCCTCCACTTT.

The chain's CDR3 is CASSLAAGNGYTF. The CDR3 DNA is TGTGCCAGCAGCTTAGCGGCAGGGAATGGCTACACCTTC. V is TRBV7-9 and J is TRBJ1-2; D is possibly TRBD1 (5 bases). Trimming stripped 0 bases from V and 6 bases from J, with 8 bases between. From germline, CDR1 is SEHNR and CDR2 FQNEAQ (reference sequence). The CDR3 runs 13 residues.

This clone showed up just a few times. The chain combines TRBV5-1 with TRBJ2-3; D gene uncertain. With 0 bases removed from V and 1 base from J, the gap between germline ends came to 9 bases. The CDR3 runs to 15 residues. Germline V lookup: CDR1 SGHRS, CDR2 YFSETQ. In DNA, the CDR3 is TGCGCCAGCAGCTTGGGCGATCCTGGCACAGATACGCAGTATTTT. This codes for CASSLGDPGTDTQYF.

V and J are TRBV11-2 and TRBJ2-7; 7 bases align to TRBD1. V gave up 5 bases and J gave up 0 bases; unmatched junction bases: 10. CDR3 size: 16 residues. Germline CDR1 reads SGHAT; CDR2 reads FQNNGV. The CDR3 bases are TGTGCCAGCAGCCCTACGCGAAGGACAGGCTCCTACGAGCAGTACTTC. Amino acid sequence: CASSPTRRTGSYEQYF. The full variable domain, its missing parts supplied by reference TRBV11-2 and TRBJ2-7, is EAGVAQSPRYKIIEKRQSVAFWCNPISGHATLYWYQQILGQGPKLLIQFQNNGVVDDSQLPKDRFSAERLKGVDSTLKIQPAKLEDSAVYLCASSPTRRTGSYEQYFGPGTRLTVT.

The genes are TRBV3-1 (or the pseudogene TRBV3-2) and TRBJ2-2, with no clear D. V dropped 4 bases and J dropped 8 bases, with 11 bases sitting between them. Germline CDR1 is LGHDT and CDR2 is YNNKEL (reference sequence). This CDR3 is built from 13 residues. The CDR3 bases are TGTGCCAGCAGCCTACTTCAGAGGGGGGAGCTGTTTTTT. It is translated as CASSLLQRGELFF.

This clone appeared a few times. The CDR3 is CASSREGGGETQYF. The DNA for the CDR3 is TGTGCCAGCAGCCGAGAAGGTGGGGGCGAGACCCAGTACTTC. The chain joins TRBV7-8 to TRBJ2-5, with D possibly being TRBD1 (6 bases). V was trimmed by 5 bases and J by 5 bases, leaving 15 bases between them. The CDR3 sequence is 14 residues long. Germline CDR1 is SGHVS and CDR2 is FQNEAQ.

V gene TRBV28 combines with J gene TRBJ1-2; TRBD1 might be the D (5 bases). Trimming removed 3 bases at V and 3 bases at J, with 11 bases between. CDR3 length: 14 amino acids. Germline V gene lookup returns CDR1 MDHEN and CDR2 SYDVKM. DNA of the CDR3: TGTGCCAGCAGTTTGAGGCAGGGCGACTATGGCTACACCTTC. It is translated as CASSLRQGDYGYTF.

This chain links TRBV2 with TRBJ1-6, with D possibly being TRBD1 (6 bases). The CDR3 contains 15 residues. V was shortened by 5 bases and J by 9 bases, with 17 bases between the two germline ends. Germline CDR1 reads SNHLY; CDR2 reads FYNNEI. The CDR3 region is CASSRTDVGASPLHF. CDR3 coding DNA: TGTGCCAGCAGTCGGACAGACGTAGGGGCTTCACCCCTCCACTTT.

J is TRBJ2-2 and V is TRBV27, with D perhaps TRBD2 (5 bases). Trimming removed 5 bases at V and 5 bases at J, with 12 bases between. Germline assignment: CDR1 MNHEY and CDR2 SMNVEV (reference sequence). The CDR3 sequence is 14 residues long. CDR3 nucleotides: TGTGCCAGCAGTCTCCCCGGGAAAACCGGGGAGCTGTTTTTT. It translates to CASSLPGKTGELFF.

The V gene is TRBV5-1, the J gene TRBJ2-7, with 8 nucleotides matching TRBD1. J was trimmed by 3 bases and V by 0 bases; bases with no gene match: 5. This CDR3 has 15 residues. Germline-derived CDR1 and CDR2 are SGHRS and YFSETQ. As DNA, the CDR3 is TGCGCCAGCAGCTTGGCCCCAGGGGGCAGCTACGAGCAGTACTTC. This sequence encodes CASSLAPGGSYEQYF.

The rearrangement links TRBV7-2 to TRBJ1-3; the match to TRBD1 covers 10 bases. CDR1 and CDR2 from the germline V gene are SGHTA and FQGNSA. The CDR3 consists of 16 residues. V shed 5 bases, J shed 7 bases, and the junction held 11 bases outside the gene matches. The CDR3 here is CASSRAPTGGTNTIYF. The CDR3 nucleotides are TGTGCCAGCAGCCGCGCCCCGACAGGGGGCACGAACACCATATATTTT.

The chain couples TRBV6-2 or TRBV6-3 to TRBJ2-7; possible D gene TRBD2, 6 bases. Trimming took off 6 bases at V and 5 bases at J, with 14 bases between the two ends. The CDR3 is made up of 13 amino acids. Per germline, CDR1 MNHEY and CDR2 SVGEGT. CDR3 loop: CASSPTWGDEQYF. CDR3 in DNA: TGTGCCAGCAGCCCAACATGGGGGGACGAGCAGTACTTC.

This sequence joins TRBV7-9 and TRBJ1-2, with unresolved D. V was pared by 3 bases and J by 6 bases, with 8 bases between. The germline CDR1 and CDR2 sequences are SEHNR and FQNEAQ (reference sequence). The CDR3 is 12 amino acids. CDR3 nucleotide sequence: TGTGCCAGCAGCTTTTCTAAGGATGGCTACACCTTC. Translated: CASSFSKDGYTF.

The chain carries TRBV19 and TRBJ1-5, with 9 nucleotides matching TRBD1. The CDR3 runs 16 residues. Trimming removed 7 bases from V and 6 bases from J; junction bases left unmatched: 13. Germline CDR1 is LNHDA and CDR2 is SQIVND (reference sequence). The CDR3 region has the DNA TGTGCCAGTACCATAACAGGGACAGGGATGCGTCAGCCCCAGCATTTT. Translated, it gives CASTITGTGMRQPQHF.

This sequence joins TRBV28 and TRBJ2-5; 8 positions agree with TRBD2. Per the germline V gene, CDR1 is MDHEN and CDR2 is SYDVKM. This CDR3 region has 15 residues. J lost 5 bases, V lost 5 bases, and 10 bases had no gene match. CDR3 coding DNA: TGTGCCAGCAGTCCTACCGGGGGGGCGATGGAGACCCAGTACTTC. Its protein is CASSPTGGAMETQYF.

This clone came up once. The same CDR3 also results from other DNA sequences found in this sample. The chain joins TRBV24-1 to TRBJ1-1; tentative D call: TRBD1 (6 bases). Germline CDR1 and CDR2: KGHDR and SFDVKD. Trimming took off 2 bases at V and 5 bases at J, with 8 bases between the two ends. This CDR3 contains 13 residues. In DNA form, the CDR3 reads TGTGCCACCAGTGATTCTACAGGGACTGAAGCTTTCTTT. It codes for CATSDSTGTEAFF.

The CDR3 is CASSGGAGAPDTQYF. For the CDR3, the DNA is TGTGCCAGCAGTGGGGGGGCCGGAGCCCCGGATACGCAGTATTTT. J is TRBJ2-3 and V is TRBV2, with D perhaps matching TRBD1 or TRBD2 (6 bases each). The CDR3 consists of 15 residues. CDR1 and CDR2 (germline): SNHLY, FYNNEI. With 4 bases removed from V and 6 bases from J, the gap between germline ends came to 17 bases.

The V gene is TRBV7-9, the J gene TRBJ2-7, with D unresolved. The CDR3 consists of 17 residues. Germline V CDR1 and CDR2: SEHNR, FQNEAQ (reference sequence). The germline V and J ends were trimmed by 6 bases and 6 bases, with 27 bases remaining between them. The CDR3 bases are TGTGCCAGCAGTTTACTCCCTAGTTGGGGTTTTGTTTCCGAGCAGTACTTC. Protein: CASSLLPSWGFVSEQYF. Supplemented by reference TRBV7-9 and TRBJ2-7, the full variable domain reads DTGVSQNPRHKITKRGQNVTFRCDPISEHNRLYWYRQTLGQGPEFLTYFQNEAQLEKSRLLSDRFSAERPKGSFSTLEIQRTEQGDSAMYLCASSLLPSWGFVSEQYFGPGTRLTVT.

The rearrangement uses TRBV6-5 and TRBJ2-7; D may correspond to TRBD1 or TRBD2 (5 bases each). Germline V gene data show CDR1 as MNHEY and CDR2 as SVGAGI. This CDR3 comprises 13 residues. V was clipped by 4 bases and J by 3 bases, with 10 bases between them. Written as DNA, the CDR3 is TGTGCCAGCAGTTCCTCGGGACGCTACGAGCAGTACTTC. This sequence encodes CASSSSGRYEQYF.

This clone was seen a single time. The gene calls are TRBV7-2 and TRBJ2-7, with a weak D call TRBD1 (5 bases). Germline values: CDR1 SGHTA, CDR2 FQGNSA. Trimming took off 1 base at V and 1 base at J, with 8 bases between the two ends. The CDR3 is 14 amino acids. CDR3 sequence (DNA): TGTGCCAGCAGCTTAGAGACAGAGTCCTACGAGCAGTACTTC. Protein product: CASSLETESYEQYF.

The CDR3 DNA follows: TGTGCCAGCAGCGTTAGCCCGGACGGATCAACTAATGAAAAACTGTTTTTT. Its translation is CASSVSPDGSTNEKLFF. This chain connects TRBV9 to TRBJ1-4; no reliable D call. Per germline, CDR1 SGDLS and CDR2 YYNGEE. The CDR3 has 17 amino acids. V lost 2 bases to trimming and J lost 0 bases, with 14 bases between them.

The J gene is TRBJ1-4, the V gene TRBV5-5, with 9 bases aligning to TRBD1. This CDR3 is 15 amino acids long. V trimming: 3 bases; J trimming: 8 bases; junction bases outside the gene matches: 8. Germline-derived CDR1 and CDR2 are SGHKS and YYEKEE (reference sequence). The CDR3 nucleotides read TGTGCCAGCAGCTGGCCGGGACAGGGAGGAGAAAAACTGTTTTTT. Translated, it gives CASSWPGQGGEKLFF.

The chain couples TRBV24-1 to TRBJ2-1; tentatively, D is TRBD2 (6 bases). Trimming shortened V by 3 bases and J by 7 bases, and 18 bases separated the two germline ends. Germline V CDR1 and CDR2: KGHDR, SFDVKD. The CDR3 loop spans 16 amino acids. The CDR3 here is CATSDPLQGGGNEQFF. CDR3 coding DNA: TGTGCCACCAGTGATCCCCTCCAGGGAGGAGGGAATGAGCAGTTCTTC.

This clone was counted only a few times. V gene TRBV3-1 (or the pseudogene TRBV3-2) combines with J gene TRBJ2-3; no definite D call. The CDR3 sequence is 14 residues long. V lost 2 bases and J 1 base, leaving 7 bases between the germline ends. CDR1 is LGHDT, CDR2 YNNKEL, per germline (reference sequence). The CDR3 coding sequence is TGTGCCAGCAGCCAACGACCCCGCACAGATACGCAGTATTTT. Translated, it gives CASSQRPRTDTQYF.

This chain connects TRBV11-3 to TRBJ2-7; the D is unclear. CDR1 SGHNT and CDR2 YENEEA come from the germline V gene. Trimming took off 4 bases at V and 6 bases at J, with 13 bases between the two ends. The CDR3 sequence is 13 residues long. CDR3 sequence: CASSYDGLGEQYF. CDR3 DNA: TGTGCCAGCAGCTATGACGGGCTGGGCGAGCAGTACTTC. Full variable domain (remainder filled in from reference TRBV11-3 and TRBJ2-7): EAGVVQSPRYKIIEKKQPVAFWCNPISGHNTLYWYLQNLGQGPELLIRYENEEAVDDSQLPKDRFSAERLKGVDSTLKIQPAELGDSAVYLCASSYDGLGEQYFGPGTRLTVT.

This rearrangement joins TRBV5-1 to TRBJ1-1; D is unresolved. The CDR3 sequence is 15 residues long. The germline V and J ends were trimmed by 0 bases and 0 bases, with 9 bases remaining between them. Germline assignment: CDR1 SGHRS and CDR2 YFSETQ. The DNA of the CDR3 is TGCGCCAGCAGCTTGGTGGTGGGCGTGAACACTGAAGCTTTCTTT. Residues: CASSLVVGVNTEAFF.

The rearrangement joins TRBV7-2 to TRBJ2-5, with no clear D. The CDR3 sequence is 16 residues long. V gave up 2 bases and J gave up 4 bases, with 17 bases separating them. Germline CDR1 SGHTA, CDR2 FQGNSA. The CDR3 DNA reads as TGTGCCAGCAGCTTACCTAAGGCCCACGGGCGAGAGACCCAGTACTTC. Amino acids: CASSLPKAHGRETQYF. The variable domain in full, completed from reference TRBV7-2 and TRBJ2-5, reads GAGVSQSPSNKVTEKGKDVELRCDPISGHTALYWYRQSLGQGLEFLIYFQGNSAPDKSGLPSDRFSAERTGGSVSTLTIQRTQQEDSAVYLCASSLPKAHGRETQYFGPGTRLLVL.

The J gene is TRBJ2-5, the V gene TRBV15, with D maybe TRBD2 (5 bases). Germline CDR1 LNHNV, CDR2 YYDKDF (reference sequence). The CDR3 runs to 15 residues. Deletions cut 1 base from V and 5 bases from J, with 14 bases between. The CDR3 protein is CATSRVSGVAETQYF. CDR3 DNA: TGTGCCACCAGCAGAGTCTCTGGAGTAGCGGAGACCCAGTACTTC.